Listed below are T cell receptor beta chains from one sample, sequenced in a study of tissue T cells after allogeneic stem cell transplantation. The data were produced by immunoSEQ multiplex PCR, yet TCRdb's version contains in-frame clones alone and is incomplete. The table shows 3,500 to 4,500 clones, with around 80% occurring only once. Here the sequenced sample was esophageal tissue, taken at autopsy. The receptors originated from a male patient of 60 years or more with steroid-refractory graft-versus-host disease after an allogeneic stem cell transplant. Some T cells may have come from the graft donor. CDR3s include the opening cysteine and the closing phenylalanine or tryptophan. The D gene is left open where the match is weak. Only part of the rows carry a size: once, few, many, or a class if the clone is expanded.

.,TRBJ2-2,TRBV6-1,.,TGTGCCAGCAGTGAGTGGTGGGCAGGGAGTGCCGGGGAGCTGTTTTTT,CASSEWWAGSAGELFF
TRBD2,TRBJ2-1,TRBV6-5,.,TGTGCCAGCAGTTACTTGTGGGGGGGGTCGAATGAGCAGTTCTTC,CASSYLWGGSNEQFF
TRBD1,TRBJ1-1,TRBV10-3,.,TGTGCCACCGCAGGGGGCACTGAAGCTTTCTTT,CATAGGTEAFF
TRBD2,TRBJ2-1,TRBV27,.,TGTGCCAGCAGTTTACGGGCTAGCGGGGCCTACAATGAGCAGTTCTTC,CASSLRASGAYNEQFF
.,TRBJ1-4,TRBV5-6,.,TGTGCCAGCAGCCCGGGTCCAAATGAAAAACTGTTTTTT,CASSPGPNEKLFF
.,TRBJ2-1,TRBV27,.,TGTGCCAGCAGTTCAAGCTCCAGCTCCTACAATGAGCAGTTCTTC,CASSSSSSSYNEQFF
TRBD1,TRBJ1-3,TRBV28,.,TGTGCCAGCAGTTTAGGACAGGGGTTCCTCATCTCTGGAAACACCATATATTTT,CASSLGQGFLISGNTIYF
.,TRBJ1-2,TRBV9,.,TGTGCCAGCAGCGTAGTCGGCCGTGCGGACTATGGCTACACCTTC,CASSVVGRADYGYTF
TRBD2,TRBJ2-7,TRBV10-2,few,TGCGCCAGCGCCGCGGGGGGGACCCTCTACGAGCAGTACTTC,CASAAGGTLYEQYF
.,TRBJ2-1,TRBV7-9,.,TGTGCCAGCAGCTTTTCAATGGGGTTTATGCGTGAGCAGTTCTTC,CASSFSMGFMREQFF
TRBD2,TRBJ2-7,TRBV7-2,.,TGTGCCAGCAGCCGGCCAGCGGGGGATGGCGAGCAGTACTTC,CASSRPAGDGEQYF
.,TRBJ1-2,TRBV7-8,.,TGTGCCAGCAGCTTAGCGAGGCACAGGGCTGGCTATGGCTACACCTTC,CASSLARHRAGYGYTF
TRBD1,TRBJ2-7,TRBV4-1,.,TGCGCCAGCAGCCCCGGGACAGCTTTCTACGAGCAGTACTTC,CASSPGTAFYEQYF
.,TRBJ2-5,TRBV12-3/TRBV12-4,.,TGTGCCAGCAGTCAATCTCCATTAGAGACCCAGTACTTC,CASSQSPLETQYF
TRBD2,TRBJ2-5,TRBV11-2,.,TGTGCCAGCAGCCTGAACGGACTAGCGGGGGGCCTAGTGTTGGAGACCCAGTACTTC,CASSLNGLAGGLVLETQYF
.,TRBJ1-5,TRBV28,.,TGTGCCAGCAGTTTTTTGGCCGAGTATAGCAATCAGCCCCAGCATTTT,CASSFLAEYSNQPQHF
.,TRBJ2-2,TRBV25-1,few,TGTGCCAGCAGTGAACTGAACAGGGTAAACGGGGAGCTGTTTTTT,CASSELNRVNGELFF
TRBD1,TRBJ1-2,TRBV19,.,TGTGCCAGTAGTCCAACGCTGACAGGGGGTAGGAACTATGGCTACACCTTC,CASSPTLTGGRNYGYTF
TRBD1,TRBJ2-5,TRBV7-2,few,TGTGCCAGCAGCTTAGTCGGACAGGGGGAAAGAGAGACCCAGTACTTC,CASSLVGQGERETQYF
.,TRBJ1-3,TRBV30,.,TGTGCCTGGAGGGATATACGGCTGAGCGTCTCTGGAAACACCATATATTTT,CAWRDIRLSVSGNTIYF
.,TRBJ2-4,TRBV3-1/TRBV3-2,.,TGTGCCAGCAGCGTGCAAAGAAAAAACATTCAGTACTTC,CASSVQRKNIQYF
TRBD1,TRBJ2-3,TRBV7-9,.,TGTGCCAGCAGCTTAGATTACGACAGGGGGATTTCAGATACGCAGTATTTT,CASSLDYDRGISDTQYF
TRBD1,TRBJ2-7,TRBV7-8,.,TGTGCCAGCAGCTCCCGGGGACAGGGAAGCTCCTACGAGCAGTACTTC,CASSSRGQGSSYEQYF
.,TRBJ1-1,TRBV6-2/TRBV6-3,.,TGTGCCAGCAGTATCTCGGGAGGGGACACTGAAGCTTTCTTT,CASSISGGDTEAFF
.,TRBJ1-4,TRBV15,.,TGTGCCACCAGCAGTATTGATGAAAAACTGTTTTTT,CATSSIDEKLFF
.,TRBJ1-2,TRBV30,.,TGTGCCTGGGGTGGGCAGGCTGGCTACACCTTC,CAWGGQAGYTF
.,TRBJ1-2,TRBV24-1,.,TGTGCCACCAGTGATGGGAGGGGAATAGGGTACGGCTACACCTTC,CATSDGRGIGYGYTF
.,TRBJ2-1,TRBV13,.,TGTGCCAGCAGCTTAGGTGTTTGGTTTGGGGACGGTTACAATGAGCAGTTCTTC,CASSLGVWFGDGYNEQFF
.,TRBJ2-3,TRBV28,.,TGTGCCAGCAGTTTATTATTTCCAGACGTCGCTAGTCCCAGCACAGATACGCAGTATTTT,CASSLLFPDVASPSTDTQYF
.,TRBJ2-7,TRBV5-1,.,TGCGCCAGCAGCTTCGGCAGGGACGAGCAGTACTTC,CASSFGRDEQYF
.,TRBJ2-1,TRBV19,.,TGTGCCAGTAGTATAGCTCGGCAATACAATGAGCAGTTCTTC,CASSIARQYNEQFF
.,TRBJ1-6,TRBV28,.,TGTGCCAGCAGTTTAGGGGGAGGGTATAATTCACCCCTCCACTTT,CASSLGGGYNSPLHF
TRBD1,TRBJ1-5,TRBV5-6,.,TGTGCCAGCAGCTCGAGGACAGGGTTGTATCAGCCCCAGCATTTT,CASSSRTGLYQPQHF
.,TRBJ2-7,TRBV5-1,.,TGCGCCAGCAGCCGGGACTCTTTTAACTACGAGCAGTACTTC,CASSRDSFNYEQYF
.,TRBJ1-2,TRBV12-3/TRBV12-4,medium-sized,TGTGCCAGCAGTAACACAGGGTTGGGAGGCTACACCTTC,CASSNTGLGGYTF
.,TRBJ2-1,TRBV10-3,few,TGTGCCATCAGACTCGCGGGGGCCTCCTACAATGAGCAGTTCTTC,CAIRLAGASYNEQFF
.,TRBJ1-4,TRBV12-2,.,TGTGCAAGTCGCTCCGCCGGGACAGGCGCTGAAAAACTGTTTTTT,CASRSAGTGAEKLFF
.,TRBJ1-6,TRBV6-4,.,TGTGCCAGCCCGTTATCGCAGGGTAGTGTAGGTTCACCCCTCCACTTT,CASPLSQGSVGSPLHF
TRBD1,TRBJ1-5,TRBV27,.,TGTGCCAGCAGTTCACTCCCCGGGACAGGGACCGGTCGAGAAAATCAGCCCCAGCATTTT,CASSSLPGTGTGRENQPQHF
.,TRBJ2-7,TRBV6-5,.,TGTGCCAGCAGTTACCGGCAGGCCTACGAGCAGTACTTC,CASSYRQAYEQYF
TRBD1,TRBJ2-7,TRBV6-2/TRBV6-3,.,TGTGCCAGCAGTTACGGACAGGGCTTCTACGAGCAGTACTTC,CASSYGQGFYEQYF
.,TRBJ2-3,TRBV24-1,.,TGTGCCACCAGTGATTGGGGATTCAAAGATACGCAGTATTTT,CATSDWGFKDTQYF
.,TRBJ2-5,TRBV30,once,TGTGCCTGGAGTAGGCTCCTCCAAGAGACCCAGTACTTC,CAWSRLLQETQYF
TRBD1,TRBJ2-3,TRBV20-1,.,TGCAGTGCTAGTAACAGGGGTACAGATACGCAGTATTTT,CSASNRGTDTQYF
TRBD1,TRBJ1-3,TRBV5-6,.,TGTGCCAGCAGCCCCCCGGGCCCCCAGGGGGCAAGAAACACCATATATTTT,CASSPPGPQGARNTIYF
.,TRBJ2-7,TRBV2,.,TGTGCCAGCACGGCCCGAGCCTACGAGCAGTACTTC,CASTARAYEQYF
.,TRBJ2-7,TRBV7-9,once,TGTGCCAGCAGCTTAGAAGTTGAGCAGTACTTC,CASSLEVEQYF
.,TRBJ1-3,TRBV10-1,.,TGCGCCAGCAGTTTAAAGGGCTCTGGAAACACCATATATTTT,CASSLKGSGNTIYF
.,TRBJ1-5,TRBV19,.,TGTGCCAGTAGTCTACAGGTGCTCCGGCCCCAGCATTTT,CASSLQVLRPQHF
.,TRBJ2-3,TRBV5-4,.,TGTGCCAGCAGCGGCCAGGGTTACACAGATACGCAGTATTTT,CASSGQGYTDTQYF
TRBD1,TRBJ2-7,TRBV28,.,TGTGCCAGCAGTGCCCCAGGGGGCGCTGGGTACGAGCAGTACTTC,CASSAPGGAGYEQYF
TRBD1,TRBJ1-4,TRBV28,.,TGTGCCAGCAGCACAGGGGTGTGGGAAAAACTGTTTTTT,CASSTGVWEKLFF
TRBD1,TRBJ2-4,TRBV4-2,.,TGTGCCAGCAGCCAAGAGCCGATTGGGGCACAGGGGAACACGATTCAGTACTTC,CASSQEPIGAQGNTIQYF
.,TRBJ1-4,TRBV5-1,.,TGCGCCAGCAGCCCCGAAACGACATCTCCTAATGAAAAACTGTTTTTT,CASSPETTSPNEKLFF
.,TRBJ2-7,TRBV2,.,TGTGCCAGCAAAACTTACGAGCAGTACTTC,CASKTYEQYF
TRBD2,TRBJ2-1,TRBV6-4,.,TGTGCCAGCAGTGACTCCGGGACTAGCGGGTCCAAAACCTACAATGAGCAGTTCTTC,CASSDSGTSGSKTYNEQFF
.,TRBJ1-2,TRBV5-5,large,TGTGCCAGCAGACAGACAGAGAATCCTTACTATGGCTACACCTTC,CASRQTENPYYGYTF
TRBD1,TRBJ2-1,TRBV29-1,.,TGCAGCGCGGCACCTAAGGACAGGGGGCCGGATGAGCAGTTCTTC,CSAAPKDRGPDEQFF
TRBD2,TRBJ2-2,TRBV6-4,.,TGTGCCAGCAGCGGGGGGGCCGACACCGGGGAGCTGTTTTTT,CASSGGADTGELFF